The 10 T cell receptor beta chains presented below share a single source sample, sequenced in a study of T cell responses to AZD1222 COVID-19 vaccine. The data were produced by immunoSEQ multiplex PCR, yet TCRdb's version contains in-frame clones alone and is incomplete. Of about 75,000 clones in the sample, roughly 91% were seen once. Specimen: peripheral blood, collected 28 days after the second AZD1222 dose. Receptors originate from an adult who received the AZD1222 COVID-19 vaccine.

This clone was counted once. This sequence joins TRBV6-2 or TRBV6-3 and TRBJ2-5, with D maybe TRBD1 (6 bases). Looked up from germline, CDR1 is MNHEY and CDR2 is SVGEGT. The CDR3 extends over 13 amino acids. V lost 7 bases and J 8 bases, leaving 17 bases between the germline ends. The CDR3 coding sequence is TGTGCCAGCACCCCCAGGGGCCTCGATACCCAGTACTTC. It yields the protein CASTPRGLDTQYF.

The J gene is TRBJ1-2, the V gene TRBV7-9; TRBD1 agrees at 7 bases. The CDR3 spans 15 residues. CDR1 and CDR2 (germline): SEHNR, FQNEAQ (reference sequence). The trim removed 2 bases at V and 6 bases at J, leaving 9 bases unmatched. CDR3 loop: CASSLNRGNGDGYTF. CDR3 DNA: TGTGCCAGCAGCTTAAACAGGGGCAACGGAGATGGCTACACCTTC. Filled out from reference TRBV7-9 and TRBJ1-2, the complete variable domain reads DTGVSQNPRHKITKRGQNVTFRCDPISEHNRLYWYRQTLGQGPEFLTYFQNEAQLEKSRLLSDRFSAERPKGSFSTLEIQRTEQGDSAMYLCASSLNRGNGDGYTFGSGTRLTVV.

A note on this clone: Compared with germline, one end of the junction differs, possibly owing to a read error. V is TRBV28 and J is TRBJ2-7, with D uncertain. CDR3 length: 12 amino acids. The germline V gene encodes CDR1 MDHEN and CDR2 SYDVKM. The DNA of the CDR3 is TGTGCCAGCAGTCTCCCTGCACAGCGTTGTGACTTC. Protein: CASSLPAQRCDF.

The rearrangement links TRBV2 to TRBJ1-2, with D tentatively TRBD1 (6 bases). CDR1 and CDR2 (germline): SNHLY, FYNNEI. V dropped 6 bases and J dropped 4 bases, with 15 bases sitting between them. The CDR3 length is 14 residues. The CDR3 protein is CASSLRGIGYGYTF. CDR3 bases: TGTGCCAGCAGCCTCAGGGGAATTGGCTATGGCTACACCTTC.

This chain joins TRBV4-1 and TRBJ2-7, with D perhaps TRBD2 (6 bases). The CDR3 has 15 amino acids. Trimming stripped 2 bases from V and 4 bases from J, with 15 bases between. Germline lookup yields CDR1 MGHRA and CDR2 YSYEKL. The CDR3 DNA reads TGCGCCAGCAGCCAACGATCCGGGGGTAGTTACGAGCAGTACTTC. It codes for CASSQRSGGSYEQYF.

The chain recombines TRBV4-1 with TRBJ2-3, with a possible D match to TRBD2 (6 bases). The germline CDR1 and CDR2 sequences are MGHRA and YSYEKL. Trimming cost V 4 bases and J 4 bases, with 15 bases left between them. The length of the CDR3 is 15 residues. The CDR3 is CASSLLGGVADTQYF. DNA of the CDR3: TGCGCCAGCAGCCTCCTAGGCGGGGTGGCAGATACGCAGTATTTT.

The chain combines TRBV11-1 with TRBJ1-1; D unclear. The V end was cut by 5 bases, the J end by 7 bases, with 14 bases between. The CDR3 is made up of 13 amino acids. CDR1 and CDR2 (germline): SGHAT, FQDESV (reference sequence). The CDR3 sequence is CASSDRVTNEAFF. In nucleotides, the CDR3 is TGTGCCAGCAGCGATCGGGTGACTAATGAAGCTTTCTTT. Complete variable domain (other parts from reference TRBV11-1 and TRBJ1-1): EAEVAQSPRYKITEKSQAVAFWCDPISGHATLYWYRQILGQGPELLVQFQDESVVDDSQLPKDRFSAERLKGVDSTLKIQPAELGDSAMYLCASSDRVTNEAFFGQGTRLTVV.

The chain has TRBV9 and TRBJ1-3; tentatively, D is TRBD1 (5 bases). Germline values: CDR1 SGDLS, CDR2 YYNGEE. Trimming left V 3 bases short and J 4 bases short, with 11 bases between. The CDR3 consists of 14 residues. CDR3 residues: CASSGWRGGNTIYF. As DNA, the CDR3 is TGTGCCAGCAGCGGGTGGAGGGGAGGAAACACCATATATTTT.

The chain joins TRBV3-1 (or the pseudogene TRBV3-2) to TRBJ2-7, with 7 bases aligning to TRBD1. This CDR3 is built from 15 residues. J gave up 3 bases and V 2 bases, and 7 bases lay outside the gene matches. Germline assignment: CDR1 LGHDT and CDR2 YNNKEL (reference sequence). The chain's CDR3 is CASSQLPGQSYEQYF. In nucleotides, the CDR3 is TGTGCCAGCAGCCAACTTCCGGGACAGAGCTACGAGCAGTACTTC.

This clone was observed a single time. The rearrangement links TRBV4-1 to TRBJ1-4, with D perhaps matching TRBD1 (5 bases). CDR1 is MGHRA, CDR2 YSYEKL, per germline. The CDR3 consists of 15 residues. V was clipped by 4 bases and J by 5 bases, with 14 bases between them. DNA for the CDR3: TGCGCCAGCAGCCCCGGCGGGGCCCTAAATGAAAAACTGTTTTTT. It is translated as CASSPGGALNEKLFF.